This T cell receptor (beta chain) was captured by sequencing in a study of blood T cell repertoires in COVID-19. Study details: T cells, B-cell-depleted T cells, or PBMCs provided the cDNA or gDNA that served as material.

TCRdb's copy holds only in-frame clones and misses some; the assay was immunoSEQ multiplex PCR. The sample gives approximately 190,000 clones, about four fifths of which show up once; less than 7% is in the top ten. Germline V CDR1 and CDR2: SGHAT, FQNNGV. CDR3 length equals 12 residues. This clone was seen only a few times. The junction does not match germline at one end; this may be a read error. The chain links TRBV11-2 to TRBJ2-7; 7 bases are a match to TRBD1. The sequencing input was peripheral blood. The source is a man between 60 and 75 years old with acute or convalescent COVID-19. In DNA, the CDR3 is TGTGCCAGCAGCTCCGGGACAGCTTGGTGGCACTTC. Protein sequence: CASSSGTAWWHF.